The T cell receptor (beta chain) under discussion was sequenced for a study of cytomegalovirus exposure and HLA in healthy donors. It was with 60 Vbeta and 13 Jbeta primers that the PCR ran. Sequenced by immunoSEQ multiplex PCR; TCRdb stores in-frame clones only, minus some. This repertoire shows about 210,000 clones, approximately 82% found once; its top ten account for 10%. The CDR3 has 14 residues. Germline V lookup: CDR1 ENHRY, CDR2 SYGVKD. Deletions cut 11 bases from V and 4 bases from J, with 19 bases between. The chain links TRBV10-3 to TRBJ2-3, with a tentative D call TRBD2 (7 bases). The TCR sequence derives from a woman aged 45 to 65 in good health and CMV-seropositive. Sequenced: PBMCs. CDR3 loop: CAVGIGGRADTQYF. CDR3 in DNA: TGTGCCGTGGGAATCGGGGGGCGCGCAGATACGCAGTATTTT.